The 19 T cell receptor beta chains given below trace back to one sample, sequenced in a study of shared clonotypes between healthy human individuals (dated by TCRdb to between 2020 and 2021). For the CD8 naive samples, CD45RO-negative cells were positively selected for CCR7, yielding a CD45RA+CCR7+ population from which TemRA cells were excluded. The library relied on the immunoSEQ multiplex PCR assay. TCRdb's version of the immuneACCESS table is confined to in-frame rearrangements and falls short of the full clone set. An unresolved V gene accounts for under half of the shortfall where checked; the remainder is of unknown origin. The table for this sample lists roughly 2,000,000 clones; roughly 95% of them were counted only once. The ten largest account for 1% to 1.5% of the sample. The material sequenced was naive CD8+ T cells sorted from blood. According to the study, the label for this sample's cell subset or site signals: CD45RA+CCR7+. The receptors were gathered from a man aged 18-30 years in good health.

Note on this clone: Different DNA sequences within this sample yield the same CDR3. V gene TRBV5-6 combines with J gene TRBJ2-3; perhaps TRBD1 as D (5 bases). The CDR3 totals 13 residues. V lost 2 bases and J 4 bases, leaving 8 bases between the germline ends. CDR1 is SGHDT and CDR2 is YYEEEE in the germline V gene. The CDR3 DNA is TGTGCCAGCAGCTTCTGGGGCCCAGATACGCAGTATTTT. This codes for CASSFWGPDTQYF.

The chain combines TRBV19 with TRBJ2-3; D possibly corresponds to TRBD1 (6 bases). This CDR3 contains 14 residues. The V and J ends lost 5 bases and 0 bases respectively, with 9 bases between them. The germline gives CDR1 LNHDA, CDR2 SQIVND (reference sequence). CDR3 residues: CASSYQGSTDTQYF. CDR3 nucleotide sequence: TGTGCCAGTAGTTACCAGGGGAGCACAGATACGCAGTATTTT.

The chain couples TRBV11-2 to TRBJ2-1; 10 nucleotides align to TRBD1. V lost 1 base and J lost 5; bases outside the gene matches: 8. The CDR3 covers 17 residues. The germline CDR1 and CDR2 sequences are SGHAT and FQNNGV. The CDR3 coding sequence is TGTGCCAGCAGCTTAGGATGGGGACAGGGGAGTGACAATGAGCAGTTCTTC. It codes for CASSLGWGQGSDNEQFF.

This sequence joins TRBV7-9 and TRBJ1-1; unclear D gene. CDR3 length equals 15 residues. V was shortened by 6 bases and J by 4 bases, with 18 bases between the two germline ends. Germline assignment: CDR1 SEHNR and CDR2 FQNEAQ (reference sequence). CDR3 protein: CASSQARDGVTEAFF. DNA for the CDR3: TGTGCCAGCAGTCAAGCAAGGGATGGGGTCACTGAAGCTTTCTTT.

This clone was picked up one time. The chain joins TRBV13 to TRBJ1-1, with D tentatively TRBD1 (5 bases). This CDR3 is built from 17 residues. The V gene's germline CDR1 is PRHDT and CDR2 FYEKMQ (reference sequence). V lost 4 bases and J 0 bases, leaving 18 bases between the germline ends. The CDR3 DNA reads TGTGCCAGCAGCTCCCCTGGGAGTGAGGGACTGAACACTGAAGCTTTCTTT. Its protein product is CASSSPGSEGLNTEAFF. The complete variable domain, with remaining parts taken from reference TRBV13 and TRBJ1-1, reads AAGVIQSPRHLIKEKRETATLKCYPIPRHDTVYWYQQGPGQDPQFLISFYEKMQSDKGSIPDRFSAQQFSDYHSELNMSSLELGDSALYFCASSSPGSEGLNTEAFFGQGTRLTVV.

This rearrangement joins TRBV7-9 to TRBJ2-1; the D is unclear. Trimming shortened V by 5 bases and J by 9 bases, and 14 bases separated the two germline ends. Looked up from germline, CDR1 is SEHNR and CDR2 is FQNEAQ (reference sequence). CDR3 length: 13 amino acids. In nucleotides, the CDR3 is TGTGCCAGCAGCCCCGAGGTATACGGTGAGCAGTTCTTC. This encodes CASSPEVYGEQFF.

This chain links TRBV4-1 with TRBJ2-7; 8 nucleotides align to TRBD2. Germline V lookup: CDR1 MGHRA, CDR2 YSYEKL. J gave up 0 bases and V 4 bases, and 8 bases lay outside the gene matches. This CDR3 spans 16 amino acids. The DNA of the CDR3 is TGCGCCAGCAGCCCGGGAGGGTCTATTTTCTCCTACGAGCAGTACTTC. It is translated as CASSPGGSIFSYEQYF.

The chain couples TRBV30 to TRBJ1-1; 7 bases are a match to TRBD1. Germline assignment: CDR1 GTSNPN and CDR2 SVGIG (reference sequence). Trimming took 5 bases from V and 1 from J; bases not matched to a gene: 4. This CDR3 is built from 13 residues. CDR3 in amino acids: CAWARQGNTEAFF. CDR3 nucleotide sequence: TGTGCCTGGGCTAGACAGGGGAACACTGAAGCTTTCTTT.

The rearrangement uses TRBV5-1 and TRBJ2-1; D is perhaps TRBD2 (6 bases). Germline CDR1 and CDR2: SGHRS and YFSETQ. V lost 4 bases to trimming and J lost 0 bases, with 14 bases between them. The CDR3 has 16 amino acids. The CDR3 loop reads CASSEGDGSSYNEQFF. CDR3 nucleotide sequence: TGCGCCAGCAGCGAAGGGGACGGGAGCTCCTACAATGAGCAGTTCTTC.

This clone was recorded only once. The same CDR3 is also encoded by other DNA sequences in this sample. The chain is built from TRBV27 and TRBJ2-2; D unresolved. V was cut by 6 bases and J by 5 bases, with 7 bases left in between. CDR1 MNHEY and CDR2 SMNVEV come from the germline V gene (reference sequence). The CDR3 consists of 12 residues. The DNA for the CDR3 is TGTGCCAGCAGCCTTTTGACCGGGGAGCTGTTTTTT. Encoded protein: CASSLLTGELFF.

The V and J genes are TRBV30 and TRBJ1-1; D possibly corresponds to TRBD1 (5 bases). Trimming left V 1 base short and J 11 bases short, with 11 bases between. The CDR3 extends over 11 amino acids. Per the germline V gene, CDR1 is GTSNPN and CDR2 is SVGIG (reference sequence). The CDR3 nucleotides read TGTGCCTGGAGTGGCCCAGGGCCCGCTTTCTTT. Protein sequence: CAWSGPGPAFF.

The V call is TRBV13, the J call TRBJ1-6; D unclear. This CDR3 is built from 15 residues. Trimming cost V 0 bases and J 6 bases, with 9 bases left between them. Germline V gene data show CDR1 as PRHDT and CDR2 as FYEKMQ (reference sequence). The CDR3 DNA sequence: TGTGCCAGCAGCTTAGGTGCGGGAGTTAATTCACCCCTCCACTTT. It translates to CASSLGAGVNSPLHF.

The J gene is TRBJ2-7, the V gene TRBV6-5; 8 bases line up with TRBD1. The CDR3 covers 15 residues. CDR1 is MNHEY, CDR2 SVGAGI, per germline. V shed 4 bases, J shed 0 bases, and the junction held 5 bases outside the gene matches. The CDR3 is CASSSSGTGSYEQYF. The CDR3, as DNA: TGTGCCAGCAGTTCTTCCGGGACAGGCTCCTACGAGCAGTACTTC.

This clone was seen once. V is TRBV7-9 and J is TRBJ2-3; D is possibly TRBD2 (6 bases). Germline V gene sequence: CDR1 SEHNR, CDR2 FQNEAQ (reference sequence). The CDR3 totals 16 residues. Trimming removed 5 bases from V and 6 bases from J, with 21 bases in between. The CDR3 loop reads CASSPREGHSPDTQYF. The CDR3 coding sequence is TGTGCCAGCAGCCCGCGGGAAGGCCACTCCCCGGATACGCAGTATTTT.

The rearrangement joins TRBV4-3 to TRBJ2-6; possibly TRBD2 for D (6 bases). Per germline, CDR1 LGHNA and CDR2 YSLEER. Between the trimmed V and J ends, which lost 1 base and 9 bases, there was a span of 7 bases. The length of the CDR3 is 13 residues. The CDR3 sequence: CASSQGRGNVLTF. The CDR3 nucleotides read TGCGCCAGCAGCCAAGGGCGGGGCAACGTCCTGACTTTC.

Concerning this clone: At the DNA level, this CDR3 is encoded by other sequences in the same sample as well. V usage is TRBV5-6 and J usage is TRBJ1-1, with 9 bases matching TRBD1. Germline V gene sequence: CDR1 SGHDT, CDR2 YYEEEE. The ends lost 3 bases at V and 2 bases at J; junction bases unmatched: 2. This CDR3 has 14 amino acids. CDR3 nucleotide sequence: TGTGCCAGCAGCTGGGGACAGGGTAACACTGAAGCTTTCTTT. Translating it yields CASSWGQGNTEAFF.

The chain recombines TRBV30 with TRBJ2-5; 10 bases are shared with TRBD2. Trimming took 4 bases from V and 0 from J; bases not matched to a gene: 8. Per the germline V gene, CDR1 is GTSNPN and CDR2 is SVGIG (reference sequence). The CDR3 totals 16 residues. CDR3 amino acids: CAWTPGLAGDQETQYF. DNA for the CDR3: TGTGCCTGGACCCCGGGGCTAGCGGGGGACCAAGAGACCCAGTACTTC.

V is TRBV5-6 and J is TRBJ2-3; D is uncertain. V shed 1 base and J shed 4 bases, with 4 bases lying between them. CDR1 is SGHDT and CDR2 is YYEEEE in the germline V gene. The CDR3 is made up of 12 amino acids. CDR3 DNA sequence: TGTGCCAGCAGCTTGTACGCAGATACGCAGTATTTT. This sequence encodes CASSLYADTQYF.

V usage is TRBV28 and J usage is TRBJ1-2, with D uncertain. V dropped 5 bases and J dropped 8 bases, with 21 bases sitting between them. From germline, CDR1 is MDHEN and CDR2 SYDVKM. There are 15 residues in the CDR3. The CDR3 DNA reads as TGTGCCAGCAGTCCGCCGTCTCTTTCGTGGGAGGGCTACACCTTC. Translation: CASSPPSLSWEGYTF.